This T cell receptor (beta chain) was sequenced during a study of cytomegalovirus exposure and HLA in healthy donors. A remark on this clone: No antigen is known for it. The junction does not match germline at one end; this may be a read error.

This CDR3 comprises 15 residues. The germline V gene has CDR1 LNHDA and CDR2 SQIVND (reference sequence). Primers for the PCR totalled 60 Vbeta and 13 Jbeta. Produced via immunoSEQ multiplex PCR; TCRdb's table is partial and in-frame only. Among some 160,000 clones listed, around four fifths were seen once. Study-level results: The majority of CMV-associated TCR beta chains were reported as apparently HLA-restricted in a later analysis. Most TCR beta V segments were productive about 87% or about 30% of the time in an earlier analysis.

This TCR derives from a man between 18 and 35 years old in good health and CMV-seronegative. Source material: PBMCs. This chain uses TRBV19 with TRBJ2-7; TRBD2 might be the D (6 bases). CDR3 in amino acids: CASSIAGGIPYGQYF. CDR3 DNA: TGTGCCAGTAGTATAGCCGGGGGTATCCCCTACGGGCAGTACTTC. The full variable domain, with the rest looked up from reference TRBV19 and TRBJ2-7, is DGGITQSPKYLFRKEGQNVTLSCEQNLNHDAMYWYRQDPGQGLRLIYYSQIVNDFQKGDIAEGYSVSREKKESFPLTVTSAQKNPTAFYLCASSIAGGIPYGQYFGPGTRLTVT.